Listed below are T cell receptor beta chains from one sample, sequenced in a study of OX40 agonist ivuxolimab in advanced cancers. Repertoires were generated with immunoSEQ multiplex PCR, while TCRdb's copy carries only in-frame clones and drops some. The sample includes tens of thousands of clones, around 90% of them seen just once. The source material was CD4+ or CD8+ T cells sorted from blood, sampled in a trial of the OX40 agonist ivuxolimab. All receptors come from an adult with an advanced solid tumor such as melanoma, head and neck, liver or kidney cancer. Each CDR3 is given with its conserved first and last residue. The D gene is left open where the match is weak. Part of the rows lack a size; the others show once, few, many or a class for expanded clones.

>TRBJ1-1|-|TRBV28|-
TGTGCCAGCAGTTTAGATTTGAACACTGAAGCTTTCTTT
CASSLDLNTEAFF
>TRBJ2-2|-|TRBV9|-
TGTGCCAGCAGCGTAGATGGGGGCGGGACCGGGGAGCTGTTTTTT
CASSVDGGGTGELFF
>TRBJ1-4|-|TRBV5-1|-
TGCGCCAGCAGCTTGTACGGTTTTAATGAAAAACTGTTTTTT
CASSLYGFNEKLFF
>TRBJ1-1|-|TRBV6-5|-
TGTGCCAGCAGATTTTACGGGGAAGCTTTCTTT
CASRFYGEAFF
>TRBJ1-2|-|TRBV7-9|-
TGTGCCAGCAGCCCCCCCCTACAGGAATATGGCTACACCTTC
CASSPPLQEYGYTF
>TRBJ1-5|TRBD1|TRBV5-6|-
TGTGCCAGCAGCCAGGGGGCATCTCAGCCCCAGCATTTT
CASSQGASQPQHF
>TRBJ2-7|-|TRBV7-9|-
TGTGCCAGCAGCTCACACTACTCCTACGAGCAGTACTTC
CASSSHYSYEQYF
>TRBJ1-2|TRBD1|TRBV7-9|-
TGTGCCAGCAGCTTAAGCCCGGGAAGGACAGGGGTTAATGTCGCTGGCTACACCTTC
CASSLSPGRTGVNVAGYTF
>TRBJ2-2|TRBD2|TRBV7-4|-
TGTGCCAGCAGCTCTCGGACTAGCGGGCTTGATGACACCGGGGAGCTGTTTTTT
CASSSRTSGLDDTGELFF
>TRBJ1-1|-|TRBV10-1|-
TGCGCCAGCAAAGGACAGATGAACACTGAAGCTTTCTTT
CASKGQMNTEAFF
>TRBJ2-2|TRBD1|TRBV9|-
TGTGCCAGCAGCCTACAGGGGACCGGGGAGCTGTTTTTT
CASSLQGTGELFF
>TRBJ2-5|-|TRBV4-1|-
TGCGCCAGCAGCCCCAGGTGGGACGCAGGGTCGAGATTTGGGCAAGAGACCCAGTACTTC
CASSPRWDAGSRFGQETQYF
>TRBJ1-3|-|TRBV25-1|-
TGTGCCAGCAGTGAGCAGGACTCTGGAAACACCATATATTTT
CASSEQDSGNTIYF
>TRBJ2-2|-|TRBV7-2|few
TGTGCCAGCCGAAGCGGCTCGAACACCGGGGAGCTGTTTTTT
CASRSGSNTGELFF
>TRBJ2-5|-|TRBV10-3|-
TGTGCCATCAGTGACCCGGGACTTCAGGTTGAGACCCAGTACTTC
CAISDPGLQVETQYF
>TRBJ1-1|TRBD1|TRBV11-2|-
TGTGCCAGCAGCTTTGTACAGGGGTACACTGAAGCTTTCTTT
CASSFVQGYTEAFF
>TRBJ2-2|TRBD2|TRBV7-8|-
TGTGCCAGCAGCTTTCCCGCGGGGGGGGGCGACACCGGGGAGCTGTTTTTT
CASSFPAGGGDTGELFF
>TRBJ2-7|-|TRBV6-1|-
TGTGCCAGCAGTGAAGGGACCGACTACGAGCAGTACTTC
CASSEGTDYEQYF
>TRBJ2-6|-|TRBV6-1|once
TGTGCCAGCAGCGGTGGGACTGGGGCCAACGTCCTGACTTTC
CASSGGTGANVLTF
>TRBJ1-5|-|TRBV7-6|few
TGTGCCAGCAGCTTGAACCCAGGGATGGGCAATCAGCCCCAGCATTTT
CASSLNPGMGNQPQHF
>TRBJ2-1|TRBD2|TRBV6-5|once
TGTGCCAGCAGTTCCTGGCTAGCGGGAGGTCCCGATGAGCAGTTCTTC
CASSSWLAGGPDEQFF
>TRBJ1-3|-|TRBV27|-
TGTGCCAGCAGTTACCGAAGCTCTGGAAACACCATATATTTT
CASSYRSSGNTIYF
>TRBJ1-2|TRBD1|TRBV5-6|-
TGTGCCAGCAGCGTGGGACAGGGGTATCGCTACACCTTC
CASSVGQGYRYTF
>TRBJ2-7|TRBD1|TRBV19|-
TGTGCCAGTAGTATCGGACAGGGGGCTTCTTACGAGCAGTACTTC
CASSIGQGASYEQYF
>TRBJ2-3|TRBD2|TRBV15|-
TGTGCCACCAGCATAATTGGACTAGCGGGAGGGCTAGGAGATACGCAGTATTTT
CATSIIGLAGGLGDTQYF
>TRBJ2-1|TRBD2|TRBV7-6|few
TGTGCCAGCAGCCCCAATACCGTGCGGGAGATAGTGGAGGAGCAGTTCTTC
CASSPNTVREIVEEQFF
>TRBJ2-2|-|TRBV7-9|-
TGTGCCAGCAGCTGGGGGCCCTCCCTCGCGGAGCTGAACACCGGGGAGCTGTTTTTT
CASSWGPSLAELNTGELFF
>TRBJ2-5|-|TRBV9|-
TGTGCCAGCAGCGTAGGAGCAGGGAAGGAGACCCAGTACTTC
CASSVGAGKETQYF
>TRBJ2-7|TRBD1|TRBV27|few
TGTGCCAGCAGCTCCCCGATCGGGACAGGGAGGGACGAGCAGTACTTC
CASSSPIGTGRDEQYF
>TRBJ2-5|TRBD1|TRBV15|-
TGTGCCACCAGCAAACGGACAGGAGCCGGGGAGACCCAGTACTTC
CATSKRTGAGETQYF
>TRBJ2-3|TRBD2|TRBV6-1|-
TGTGCCAGCAAAGCGGGAGGGGAGACAGATACGCAGTATTTT
CASKAGGETDTQYF
>TRBJ2-5|-|TRBV29-1|-
TGCAGCGTTGCAGGTCCAGGGCAAGAGACCCAGTACTTC
CSVAGPGQETQYF
>TRBJ2-1|TRBD1|TRBV9|-
TGTGCCAGCAGCGTAGCGGGACAGATTTACAATGAGCAGTTCTTC
CASSVAGQIYNEQFF
>TRBJ2-1|-|TRBV11-2|once
TGTGCCAGCAGCTTAGGATTCGCGCGACACAATGAGCAGTTCTTC
CASSLGFARHNEQFF
>TRBJ2-1|TRBD2|TRBV6-1|-
TGTGCCAGCAGTGTGAGCGGGAGCTTTTCCTACAATGAGCAGTTCTTC
CASSVSGSFSYNEQFF
>TRBJ1-2|TRBD1|TRBV19|-
TGTGCCAGTAGTCCTGGACAGGGGCCATACTATGGCTACACCTTC
CASSPGQGPYYGYTF
>TRBJ1-1|-|TRBV7-9|-
TGTGCCAGCAGCGCAGGAAGTACTGAAGCTTTCTTT
CASSAGSTEAFF
>TRBJ2-7|-|TRBV30|-
TGTGCCTGGAGTGTAAATTATCTCTCGCAGGGCTACGAGCAGTACTTC
CAWSVNYLSQGYEQYF
>TRBJ1-2|-|TRBV7-9|-
TGTGCCAGCAGCTTAGTTGCACGCGGCTACACCTTC
CASSLVARGYTF
>TRBJ2-5|TRBD1|TRBV9|-
TGTGCCAGCAGCTCTTACGACAGGGAAGAGACCCAGTACTTC
CASSSYDREETQYF
>TRBJ1-2|TRBD1|TRBV28|-
TGTGCCAGCAGTTTACAGGGGGTGCTTGAATATGGCTACACCTTC
CASSLQGVLEYGYTF
>TRBJ1-5|-|TRBV28|-
TGTGCCAGCAGTGGGAACAGCAATCAGCCCCAGCATTTT
CASSGNSNQPQHF
>TRBJ2-3|-|TRBV4-1|-
TGCGCCAGTCGGTACTCGGCGAGTTCTTACACAGATACGCAGTATTTT
CASRYSASSYTDTQYF
>TRBJ1-1|-|TRBV5-1|-
TGCGCCAGCAGCTGGGGACGTGGGCTGAACACTGAAGCTTTCTTT
CASSWGRGLNTEAFF
>TRBJ2-5|-|TRBV19|-
TGTGCCAGTAGTAGTCTTGGGGAGTGGGAGACCCAGTACTTC
CASSSLGEWETQYF
>TRBJ2-1|-|TRBV27|-
TGTGCCAGCGGAAGAGGCGGTGGCGCCTACAATGAGCAGTTCTTC
CASGRGGGAYNEQFF